This TCR beta chain was retrieved from a study of T-cell reconstitution after alpha-beta-depleted transplantation in children. This clonotype was seen many times. The germline CDR1 and CDR2 sequences are DFQATT and SNEGSKA (reference sequence). The V gene end was trimmed by 4 bases and the J gene end by 2 bases; junction bases not matched to a gene: 6. CDR3 length: 15 residues. Preparation of the TCRbeta library was carried out with unique molecular identifiers. MiXCR was run by TCRdb on the PCR reads, yielding one entry per CDR3 protein. The table lists a few hundred thousand distinct CDR3 sequences, about 12% of them singletons.

The receptor was derived from a human donor who donated a stem cell graft to a child with combined immunodeficiency. The starting material was PBMCs from the stem cell graft donor, obtained from the stem cell graft. The chain links TRBV20-1 to TRBJ2-3, with 10 nucleotides matching TRBD1. CDR3 coding DNA: TGCAGTGCTATCCCCGGGACAGGGGCCACAGATACGCAGTATTTT. It yields the protein CSAIPGTGATDTQYF.